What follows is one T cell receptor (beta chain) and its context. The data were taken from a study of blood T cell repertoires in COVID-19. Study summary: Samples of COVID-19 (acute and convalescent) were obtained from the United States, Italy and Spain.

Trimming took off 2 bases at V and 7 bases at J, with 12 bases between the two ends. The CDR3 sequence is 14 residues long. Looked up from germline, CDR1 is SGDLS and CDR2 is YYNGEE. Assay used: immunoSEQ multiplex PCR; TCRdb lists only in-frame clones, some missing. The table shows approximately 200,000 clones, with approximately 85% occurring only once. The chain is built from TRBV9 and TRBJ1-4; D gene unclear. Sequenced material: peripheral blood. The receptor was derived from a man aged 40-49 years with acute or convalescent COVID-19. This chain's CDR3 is CASSVRPGGEKLFF. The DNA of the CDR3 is TGTGCCAGCAGCGTGAGACCGGGAGGTGAAAAACTGTTTTTT.